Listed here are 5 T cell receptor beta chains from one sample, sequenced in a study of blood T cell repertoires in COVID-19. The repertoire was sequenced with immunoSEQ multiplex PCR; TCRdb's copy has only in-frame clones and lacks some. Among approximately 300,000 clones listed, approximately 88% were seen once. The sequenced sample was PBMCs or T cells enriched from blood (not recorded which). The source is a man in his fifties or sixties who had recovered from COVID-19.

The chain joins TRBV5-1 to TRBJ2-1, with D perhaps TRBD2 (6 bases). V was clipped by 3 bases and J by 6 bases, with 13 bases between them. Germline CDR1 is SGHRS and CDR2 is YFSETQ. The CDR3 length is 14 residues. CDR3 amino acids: CASSSRRASNEQFF. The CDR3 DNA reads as TGCGCCAGCAGCTCACGGAGGGCCAGCAATGAGCAGTTCTTC.

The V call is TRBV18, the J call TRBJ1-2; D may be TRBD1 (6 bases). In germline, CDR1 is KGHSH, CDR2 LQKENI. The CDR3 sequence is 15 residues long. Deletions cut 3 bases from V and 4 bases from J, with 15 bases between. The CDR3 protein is CASSPRQAEVYGYTF. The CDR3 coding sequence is TGTGCCAGCTCACCTAGACAGGCGGAGGTCTATGGCTACACCTTC. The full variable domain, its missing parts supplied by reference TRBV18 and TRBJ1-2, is NAGVMQNPRHLVRRRGQEARLRCSPMKGHSHVYWYRQLPEEGLKFMVYLQKENIIDESGMPKERFSAEFPKEGPSILRIQQVVRGDSAAYFCASSPRQAEVYGYTFGSGTRLTVV.

The CDR3 is CASSIPFGGRGTGELFF. As DNA, the CDR3 is TGTGCCAGTAGTATTCCCTTCGGCGGGAGGGGCACCGGGGAGCTGTTTTTT. The V and J genes are TRBV19 and TRBJ2-2, with TRBD2 matching 9 bases. CDR1 LNHDA and CDR2 SQIVND come from the germline V gene (reference sequence). V lost 3 bases and J lost 4; bases outside the gene matches: 9. CDR3 length equals 17 residues.

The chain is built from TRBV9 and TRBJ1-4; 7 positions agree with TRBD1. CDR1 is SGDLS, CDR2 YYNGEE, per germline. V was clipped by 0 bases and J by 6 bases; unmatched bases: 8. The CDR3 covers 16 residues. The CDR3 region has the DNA TGTGCCAGCAGCGTAGCTCCGGGACAGCCAGATGAAAAACTGTTTTTT. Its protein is CASSVAPGQPDEKLFF.

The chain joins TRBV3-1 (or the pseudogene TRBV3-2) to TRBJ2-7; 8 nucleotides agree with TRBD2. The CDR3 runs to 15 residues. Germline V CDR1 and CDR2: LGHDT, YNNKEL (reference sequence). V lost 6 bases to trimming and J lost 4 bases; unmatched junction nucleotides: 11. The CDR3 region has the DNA TGTGCCAGCAGTCGAGCGGGAGAGGGCCTATACGAGCAGTACTTC. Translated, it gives CASSRAGEGLYEQYF.